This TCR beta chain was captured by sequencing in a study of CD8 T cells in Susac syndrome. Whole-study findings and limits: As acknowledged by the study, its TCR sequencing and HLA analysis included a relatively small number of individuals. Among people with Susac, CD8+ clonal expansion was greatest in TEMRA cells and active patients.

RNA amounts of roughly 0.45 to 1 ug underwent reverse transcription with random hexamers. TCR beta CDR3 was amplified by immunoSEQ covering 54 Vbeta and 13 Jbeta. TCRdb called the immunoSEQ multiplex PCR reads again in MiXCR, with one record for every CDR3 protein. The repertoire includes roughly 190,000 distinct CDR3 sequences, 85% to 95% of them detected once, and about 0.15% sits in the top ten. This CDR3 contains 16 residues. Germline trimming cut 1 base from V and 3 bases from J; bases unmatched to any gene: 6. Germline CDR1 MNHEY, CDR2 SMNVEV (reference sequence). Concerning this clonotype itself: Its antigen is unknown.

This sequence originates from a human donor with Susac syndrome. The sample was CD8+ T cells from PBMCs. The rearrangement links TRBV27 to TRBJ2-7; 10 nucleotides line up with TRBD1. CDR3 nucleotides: TGTGCCAGCAGTTTATTCCTGGACAGGGGGGTCTACGAGCAGTACTTC. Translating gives CASSLFLDRGVYEQYF.